The source of this T cell receptor beta chain is a study of T cell repertoires in cytomegalovirus infection. In regard to this clonotype: The antigen is not known.

TCRdb fed the reads into MiXCR, producing one record per CDR3 protein. Here the sample spans about a million distinct CDR3 sequences, roughly a third being singletons. This clonotype was sampled from a human donor in good health (CMV status not recorded). Some clones in this sample may be carry-over from other donors' samples. Specimen: cultured CD8+ T cells from PBMCs, collected from culture after CMV antigen stimulation.

The CDR3 sequence is CASGPGGSYEQYV. In nucleotides, the CDR3 is TGTGCCAGCGGCCCCGGCGGATCCTACGAGCAGTACGTC. The rearrangement links TRBV2 to TRBJ2-7; D call uncertain. Trimming stripped 8 bases from V and 1 base from J, with 12 bases between. The germline V gene encodes CDR1 SNHLY and CDR2 FYNNEI. The CDR3 runs to 13 residues.